This TCR beta chain was sequenced for a study of shared clonotypes between healthy human individuals. Across the whole study: Donors were a couple of women and a few men aged 18 to 49.

The study's findings and limits: The represented genetic and exposure-history diversity was limited by the small number of donors.

At the deep level, the assay was run. Each replicate PCR on the sorted subsets used about 220 ng DNA (around 31,000 T cell genomes). Measured with immunoSEQ multiplex PCR; TCRdb has only the in-frame clones, and not every one. The sample consists of roughly 1,500,000 clones, about 98% of them appearing once. Comment on this clone: Its specificity is unknown.

The CDR3 extends over 13 amino acids. Sequenced: naive CD4+ T cells sorted from blood. Regarding subset: CD45RA+ positively selected. This TCR was sampled from a man aged 25-45 years in good health. This chain connects TRBV21-1 to TRBJ2-5; no DNA check was done on the table's D call, TRBD1. TRBV21-1 is marked as a pseudogene. The CDR3, as DNA: TGTGCCAGCACAAATCGGACAGAAGAGACCCAGTACTTC. Translated: CASTNRTEETQYF.